The clone carrying this T cell receptor beta chain was counted many times. Germline lookup yields CDR1 SGHAT and CDR2 FQDESV (reference sequence). The CDR3 is 16 residues long. V dropped 5 bases and J dropped 4 bases, with 15 bases sitting between them. Alongside blood RNA obtained from unsorted whole blood, germline DNA was also extracted. Patients showed chronic HBV infection and an absence of prior treatment. Making TCR beta cDNA involved approximately 510 ng total RNA and a constant-region primer. Slightly modified ARM-PCR with three nested multiplex PCR rounds yielded TCR beta libraries. Primers for the first two PCR rounds were TRBV1-TRBV30 forward primers and a C-beta reverse primer (around 10 cycles per round). TCRdb re-derived calls from the multiplex PCR reads in MiXCR, one entry per CDR3 protein. The repertoire consists of roughly 330,000 distinct CDR3 sequences, with approximately 65% occurring once and the leading ten covering roughly 6%.

The record originates from a study of tumor-infiltrating lymphocytes in primary liver carcinoma. Overall study context: Tumor stage was T1-T3 N0M0, and tumor size was about 4 to 11 cm across.

This sequence was found in a man aged 40-49 years with primary liver carcinoma and hepatitis B virus infection. The specimen was peripheral blood. The gene calls are TRBV11-1 and TRBJ2-6, with D possibly TRBD2 on 5 matching bases. DNA of the CDR3: TGTGCCAGCAGCCAGACCCTATCGGGAGGGGCCAACGTCCTGACTTTC. The encoded protein is CASSQTLSGGANVLTF.